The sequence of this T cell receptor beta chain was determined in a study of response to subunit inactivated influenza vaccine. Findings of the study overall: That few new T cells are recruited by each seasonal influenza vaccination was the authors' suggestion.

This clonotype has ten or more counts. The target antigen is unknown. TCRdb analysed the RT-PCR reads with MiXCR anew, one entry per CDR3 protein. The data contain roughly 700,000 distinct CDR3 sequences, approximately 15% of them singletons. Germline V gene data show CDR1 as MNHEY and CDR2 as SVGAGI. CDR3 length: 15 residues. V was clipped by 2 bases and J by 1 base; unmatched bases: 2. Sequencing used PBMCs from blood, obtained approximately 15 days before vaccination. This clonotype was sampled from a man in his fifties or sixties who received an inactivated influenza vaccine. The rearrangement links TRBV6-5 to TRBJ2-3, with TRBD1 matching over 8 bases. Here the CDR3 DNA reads TGTGCCAGCAGTTACGAGGGACAGGGCACAGATACGCAGTATTTT. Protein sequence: CASSYEGQGTDTQYF.